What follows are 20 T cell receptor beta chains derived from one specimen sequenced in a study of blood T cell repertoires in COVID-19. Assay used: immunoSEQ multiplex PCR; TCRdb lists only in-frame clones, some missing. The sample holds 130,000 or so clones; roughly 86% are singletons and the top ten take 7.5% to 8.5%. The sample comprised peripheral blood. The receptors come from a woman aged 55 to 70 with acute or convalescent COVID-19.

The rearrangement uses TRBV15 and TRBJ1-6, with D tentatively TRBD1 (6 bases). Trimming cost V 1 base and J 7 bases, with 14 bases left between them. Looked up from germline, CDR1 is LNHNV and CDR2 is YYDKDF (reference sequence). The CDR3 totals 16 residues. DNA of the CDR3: TGTGCCACCAGCAGAGGAACAGGGAAGGTCAATTCACCCCTCCACTTT. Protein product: CATSRGTGKVNSPLHF.

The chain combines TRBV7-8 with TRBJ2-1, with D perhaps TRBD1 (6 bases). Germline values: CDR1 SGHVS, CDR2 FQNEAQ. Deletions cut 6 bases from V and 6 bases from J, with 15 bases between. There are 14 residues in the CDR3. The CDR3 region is CASRSWTDLNEQFF. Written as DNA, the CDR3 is TGTGCCAGCAGGAGTTGGACAGACCTCAATGAGCAGTTCTTC.

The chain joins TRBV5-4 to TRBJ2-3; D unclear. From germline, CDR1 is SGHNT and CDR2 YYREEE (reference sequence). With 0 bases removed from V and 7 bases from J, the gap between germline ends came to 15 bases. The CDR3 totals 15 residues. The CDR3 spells CASSLGATPFNTQYF. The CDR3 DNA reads TGTGCCAGCAGCTTGGGGGCGACACCATTTAATACGCAGTATTTT.

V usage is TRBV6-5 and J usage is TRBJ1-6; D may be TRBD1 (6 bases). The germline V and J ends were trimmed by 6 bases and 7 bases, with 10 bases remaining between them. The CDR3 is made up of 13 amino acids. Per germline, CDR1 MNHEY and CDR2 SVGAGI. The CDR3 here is CASRGGTNSPLHF. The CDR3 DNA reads TGTGCCAGCAGAGGGGGTACGAATTCACCCCTCCACTTT.

This CDR3 is CASRGADTQYF. CDR3 in DNA: TGTGCCAGTCGAGGCGCAGATACGCAGTATTTT. J is TRBJ2-3 and V is TRBV11-2; unclear D gene. The CDR3 is made up of 11 amino acids. V was shortened by 9 bases and J by 4 bases, with 8 bases between the two germline ends. Germline V lookup: CDR1 SGHAT, CDR2 FQNNGV.

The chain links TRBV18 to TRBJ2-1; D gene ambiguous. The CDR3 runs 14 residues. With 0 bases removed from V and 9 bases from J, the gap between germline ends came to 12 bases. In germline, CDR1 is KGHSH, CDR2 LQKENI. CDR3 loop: CASSPPVRAGEQFF. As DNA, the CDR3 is TGTGCCAGCTCACCACCGGTACGAGCCGGTGAGCAGTTCTTC. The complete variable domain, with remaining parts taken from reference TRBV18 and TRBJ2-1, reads NAGVMQNPRHLVRRRGQEARLRCSPMKGHSHVYWYRQLPEEGLKFMVYLQKENIIDESGMPKERFSAEFPKEGPSILRIQQVVRGDSAAYFCASSPPVRAGEQFFGPGTRLTVL.

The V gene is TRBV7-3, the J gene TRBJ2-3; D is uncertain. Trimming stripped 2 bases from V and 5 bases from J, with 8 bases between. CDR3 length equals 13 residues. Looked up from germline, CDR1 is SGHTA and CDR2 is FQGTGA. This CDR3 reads CASSLAAQDTQYF. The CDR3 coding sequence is TGTGCCAGCAGCTTAGCGGCCCAAGATACGCAGTATTTT.

The DNA for the CDR3 is TGCAGCGTTTGGTCCAGGGCGTCAATAGGGGGGGAGCTGTTTTTT. As protein: CSVWSRASIGGELFF. V is TRBV29-1 and J is TRBJ2-2; possibly TRBD1 for D (5 bases). The CDR3 has 15 residues. Germline CDR1 is SQVTM and CDR2 is ANQGSEA. Trimming left V 5 bases short and J 8 bases short, with 21 bases between.

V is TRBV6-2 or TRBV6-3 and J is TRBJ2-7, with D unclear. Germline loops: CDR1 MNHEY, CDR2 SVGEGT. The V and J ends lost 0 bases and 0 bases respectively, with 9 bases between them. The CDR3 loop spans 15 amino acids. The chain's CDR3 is CASSYSRSASYEQYF. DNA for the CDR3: TGTGCCAGCAGTTACTCGAGATCCGCCTCCTACGAGCAGTACTTC.

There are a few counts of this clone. CDR3 residues: CASSAELARQETQYF. The CDR3 nucleotides read TGTGCCAGCAGCGCTGAACTAGCGCGGCAAGAGACCCAGTACTTC. The chain links TRBV2 to TRBJ2-5; 7 bases align to TRBD2. Trimming cost V 6 bases and J 2 bases; bases outside gene matches: 9. This CDR3 has 15 amino acids. Germline lookup yields CDR1 SNHLY and CDR2 FYNNEI. The full variable domain, rest sourced from reference TRBV2 and TRBJ2-5, is EPEVTQTPSHQVTQMGQEVILRCVPISNHLYFYWYRQILGQKVEFLVSFYNNEISEKSEIFDDQFSVERPDGSNFTLKIRSTKLEDSAMYFCASSAELARQETQYFGPGTRLLVL.

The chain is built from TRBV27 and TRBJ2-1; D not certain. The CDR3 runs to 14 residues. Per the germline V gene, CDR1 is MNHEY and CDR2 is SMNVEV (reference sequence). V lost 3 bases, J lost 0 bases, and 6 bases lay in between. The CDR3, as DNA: TGTGCCAGCAGTTTCTTAGCCTCCTACAATGAGCAGTTCTTC. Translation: CASSFLASYNEQFF.

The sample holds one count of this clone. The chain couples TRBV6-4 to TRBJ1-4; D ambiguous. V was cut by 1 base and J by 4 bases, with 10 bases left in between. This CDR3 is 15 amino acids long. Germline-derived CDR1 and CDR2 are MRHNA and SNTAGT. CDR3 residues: CASSDYYSLNEKLFF. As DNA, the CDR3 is TGTGCCAGCAGTGACTATTACAGCCTTAATGAAAAACTGTTTTTT.

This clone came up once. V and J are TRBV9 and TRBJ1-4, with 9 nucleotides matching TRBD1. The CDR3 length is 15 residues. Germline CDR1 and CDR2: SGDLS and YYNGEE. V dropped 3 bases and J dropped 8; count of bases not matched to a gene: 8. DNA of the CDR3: TGTGCCAGCAGCGCCACCGGGACAGGGCACGAAAAACTGTTTTTT. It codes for CASSATGTGHEKLFF. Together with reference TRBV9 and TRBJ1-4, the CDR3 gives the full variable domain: DSGVTQTPKHLITATGQRVTLRCSPRSGDLSVYWYQQSLDQGLQFLIQYYNGEERAKGNILERFSAQQFPDLHSELNLSSLELGDSALYFCASSATGTGHEKLFFGSGTQLSVL.

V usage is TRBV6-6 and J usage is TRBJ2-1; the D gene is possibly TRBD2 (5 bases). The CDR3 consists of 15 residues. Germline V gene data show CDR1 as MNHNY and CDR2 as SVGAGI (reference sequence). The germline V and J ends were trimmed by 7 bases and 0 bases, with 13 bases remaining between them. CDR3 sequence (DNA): TGTGCCAGCACCCCCAGGAGGAGCTCCTACAATGAGCAGTTCTTC. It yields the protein CASTPRRSSYNEQFF.

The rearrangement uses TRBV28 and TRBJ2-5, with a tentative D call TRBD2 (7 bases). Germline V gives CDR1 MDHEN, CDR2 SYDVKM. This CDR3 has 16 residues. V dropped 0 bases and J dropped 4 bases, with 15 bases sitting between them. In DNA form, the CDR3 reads TGTGCCAGCAGTTTATGGACTCGGGGGGCGGCAGAGACCCAGTACTTC. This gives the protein CASSLWTRGAAETQYF.

CDR3 protein: CASSPPGVSNSPLHF. Written as DNA, the CDR3 is TGTGCCAGCAGTCCCCCAGGGGTTTCGAATTCACCCCTCCACTTT. V usage is TRBV28 and J usage is TRBJ1-6, with a tentative D call TRBD1 (6 bases). The CDR3 has 15 amino acids. Germline loops: CDR1 MDHEN, CDR2 SYDVKM. Trimming cost V 5 bases and J 7 bases, with 15 bases left between them.

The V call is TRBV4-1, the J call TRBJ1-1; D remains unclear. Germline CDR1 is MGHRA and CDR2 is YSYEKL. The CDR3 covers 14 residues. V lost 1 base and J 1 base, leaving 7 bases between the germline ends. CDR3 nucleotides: TGCGCCAGCAGCCAAGCCCACAAGAACACTGAAGCTTTCTTT. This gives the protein CASSQAHKNTEAFF.

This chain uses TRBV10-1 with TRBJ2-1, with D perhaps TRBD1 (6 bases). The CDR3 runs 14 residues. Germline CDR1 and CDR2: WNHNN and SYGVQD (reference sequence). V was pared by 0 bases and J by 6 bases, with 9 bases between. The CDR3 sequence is CASSESGAVNEQFF. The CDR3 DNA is TGCGCCAGCAGTGAGTCGGGGGCAGTCAATGAGCAGTTCTTC.

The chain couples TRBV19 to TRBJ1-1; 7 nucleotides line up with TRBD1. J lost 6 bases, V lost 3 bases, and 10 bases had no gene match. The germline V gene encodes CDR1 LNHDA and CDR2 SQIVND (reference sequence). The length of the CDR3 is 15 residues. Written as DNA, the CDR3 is TGTGCCAGTAGTATTGGGGGCAGGGGGGTTGCTGAAGCTTTCTTT. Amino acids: CASSIGGRGVAEAFF.

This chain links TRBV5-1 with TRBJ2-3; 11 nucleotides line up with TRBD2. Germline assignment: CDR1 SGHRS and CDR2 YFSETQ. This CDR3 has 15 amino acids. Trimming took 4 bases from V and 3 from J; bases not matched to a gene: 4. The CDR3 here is CASSRRLAGTDTQYF. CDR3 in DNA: TGCGCCAGCAGCCGTAGACTAGCGGGGACAGATACGCAGTATTTT.